The 3 T cell receptor beta chains listed next were all sequenced from one sample in a study of blood T cell repertoires in COVID-19. Assay used: immunoSEQ multiplex PCR; TCRdb lists only in-frame clones, some missing. The table lists a few hundred thousand clones, 70% to 90% of them singletons. Input material: PBMCs or T cells enriched from blood (not recorded which). Every receptor here comes from a woman under 30 who had recovered from COVID-19.

The rearrangement joins TRBV27 to TRBJ2-7, with TRBD2 identical over 7 bases. This CDR3 spans 17 amino acids. Germline V gives CDR1 MNHEY, CDR2 SMNVEV (reference sequence). J gave up 3 bases and V 6 bases, and 17 bases lay outside the gene matches. Here the CDR3 DNA reads TGTGCCAGCAGACTATGGGGCCGGGGACTACTCGACTACGAGCAGTACTTC. This encodes CASRLWGRGLLDYEQYF.

The V gene is TRBV5-4, the J gene TRBJ2-7; 12 bases are shared with TRBD1. The V segment lost 2 bases and the J segment 5 bases; nucleotides outside the gene matches: 8. CDR3 length: 16 amino acids. The germline V gene encodes CDR1 SGHNT and CDR2 YYREEE (reference sequence). CDR3 coding DNA: TGTGCCAGCAGCTTACGCCCCCGGGACAGGGGGCACGAGCAGTACTTC. It is translated as CASSLRPRDRGHEQYF.

The gene calls are TRBV30 and TRBJ1-2, with TRBD1 matching 10 bases. This CDR3 has 14 amino acids. Germline V gene sequence: CDR1 GTSNPN, CDR2 SVGIG (reference sequence). V lost 3 bases and J lost 8; bases outside the gene matches: 9. The CDR3 coding sequence is TGTGCCTGGAGCGCGACAGGGGGCTTTTCGGGCTACACCTTC. This translates into CAWSATGGFSGYTF.